These 13 T cell receptor beta chains share one sample of origin, sequenced in a study of T-cell memory formation after mild COVID-19. One entry per CDR3 protein results from TCRdb running MiXCR on the 5' RACE reads. The data show under 250,000 distinct CDR3 sequences, with 9.5% to 10% seen just once and 3.5% held by the top ten. Sample: PBMCs or a T cell subset sorted from them (not recorded which). These receptor sequences come from a man aged 18-30 years who had mild COVID-19 (a few samples of this study predate the infection). Cell type and time point are not known.

This clonotype was counted ten times or more. This sequence joins TRBV7-8 and TRBJ1-1; D is ambiguous. Germline V lookup: CDR1 SGHVS, CDR2 FQNEAQ. V was clipped by 5 bases and J by 1 base, with 8 bases between them. The CDR3 runs to 13 residues. CDR3 DNA: TGTGCCAGCAGCCCCGTAGGGAACACTGAAGCTTTCTTT. This translates into CASSPVGNTEAFF. The full variable domain, completed using reference TRBV7-8 and TRBJ1-1, is GAGVSQSPRYKVAKRGQDVALRCDPISGHVSLFWYQQALGQGPEFLTYFQNEAQLDKSGLPSDRFFAERPEGSVSTLKIQRTQQEDSAVYLCASSPVGNTEAFFGQGTRLTVV.

This clonotype was detected many times. The chain carries TRBV11-2 and TRBJ2-3; D is possibly TRBD2 (6 bases). In germline, CDR1 is SGHAT, CDR2 FQNNGV. Trimming removed 1 base from V and 0 bases from J, with 11 bases in between. The CDR3 totals 16 residues. CDR3 amino acids: CASSLGRGISTDTQYF. As DNA, the CDR3 is TGTGCCAGCAGCTTAGGTCGGGGGATTAGCACAGATACGCAGTATTTT.

This clonotype has more than one count but fewer than ten. This sequence joins TRBV4-1 and TRBJ2-3; 13 nucleotides match TRBD2. This CDR3 has 16 amino acids. Trimming at V came to 2 bases and at J to 4 bases, leaving 3 bases not matched to a gene. Germline CDR1 MGHRA, CDR2 YSYEKL. CDR3 sequence reads: CASSQLGLAGPDTQYF. The CDR3 DNA sequence: TGCGCCAGCAGCCAATTGGGACTAGCGGGGCCAGATACGCAGTATTTT.

The CDR3 here is CASSFPASGNTIYF. Written as DNA, the CDR3 is TGTGCCAGCAGCTTTCCGGCGTCAGGAAACACCATATATTTT. The genes are TRBV7-9 and TRBJ1-3; no clear D. This CDR3 comprises 14 residues. Germline lookup yields CDR1 SEHNR and CDR2 FQNEAQ (reference sequence). Trimming shortened V by 3 bases and J by 4 bases, and 10 bases separated the two germline ends.

This clonotype was counted ten times or more. This sequence joins TRBV20-1 and TRBJ2-2; tentatively, D is TRBD2 (6 bases). Germline V CDR1 and CDR2: DFQATT, SNEGSKA (reference sequence). The CDR3 has 15 residues. V was pared by 0 bases and J by 3 bases, with 11 bases between. The CDR3 loop reads CSARDLGEDTGELFF. CDR3 nucleotides: TGCAGTGCTAGAGATCTAGGGGAGGACACCGGGGAGCTGTTTTTT.

This clonotype was counted many times. The genes are TRBV12-3 or TRBV12-4 and TRBJ2-4, with 10 bases fitting TRBD1. This CDR3 has 18 amino acids. V trimming: 5 bases; J trimming: 0 bases; junction bases outside the gene matches: 10. The CDR3 DNA sequence: TGTGCCAGCAGTCCTCCCCGTCGGACAGGGGGAGCCAAAAACATTCAGTACTTC. Residues: CASSPPRRTGGAKNIQYF.

Only a few counts were recorded for this clonotype. The genes are TRBV7-9 and TRBJ1-6; TRBD1 matches at 9 bases. J gave up 8 bases and V 0 bases, and 5 bases lay outside the gene matches. Germline V lookup: CDR1 SEHNR, CDR2 FQNEAQ (reference sequence). CDR3 length: 16 residues. CDR3 in DNA: TGTGCCAGCAGCTTAGCCCTCAGACAGGGGGATTCACCCCTCCACTTT. This encodes CASSLALRQGDSPLHF.

There are a few counts of this clonotype. The chain joins TRBV20-1 to TRBJ2-3; 7 bases match TRBD1. Germline V gene data show CDR1 as DFQATT and CDR2 as SNEGSKA (reference sequence). The CDR3 covers 14 residues. Trimming at V came to 5 bases and at J to 8 bases, leaving 13 bases not matched to a gene. CDR3 loop: CSAASRQGDGTQYF. The CDR3 DNA reads TGCAGTGCTGCCTCCAGACAGGGAGATGGTACGCAGTATTTT.

The gene calls are TRBV27 and TRBJ2-7; weak D call: TRBD1 (7 bases). The germline CDR1 and CDR2 sequences are MNHEY and SMNVEV (reference sequence). V was shortened by 4 bases and J by 0 bases, with 19 bases between the two germline ends. The CDR3 covers 17 residues. In DNA, the CDR3 is TGTGCCAGCAGTTCCCTTAGATCAGGGGGGAGCTCCTACGAGCAGTACTTC. This codes for CASSSLRSGGSSYEQYF.

The rearrangement links TRBV6-5 to TRBJ2-3; maybe TRBD1 (6 bases). The CDR3 length is 14 residues. Germline assignment: CDR1 MNHEY and CDR2 SVGAGI. The V end lost 5 bases, the J end lost 5 bases, and 14 bases lay between the germline ends. The chain's CDR3 is CASSAGALGDTQYF. As DNA, the CDR3 is TGTGCCAGCAGTGCAGGGGCACTGGGAGATACGCAGTATTTT.

This clonotype was detected many times. Here the CDR3 reads CASSLELGGRNQPQHF. Here the CDR3 DNA reads TGTGCCAGCAGCTTGGAGCTGGGGGGTCGCAATCAGCCCCAGCATTTT. The chain is built from TRBV7-2 and TRBJ1-5; D may be TRBD1 (5 bases). V was clipped by 3 bases and J by 2 bases, with 14 bases between them. Germline V gives CDR1 SGHTA, CDR2 FQGNSA. The CDR3 sequence is 16 residues long.

This clonotype showed up just a few times. CDR3 sequence reads: CASSFGTSGDTQYF. The CDR3, as DNA: TGTGCCAGCAGCTTCGGGACTAGCGGGGATACGCAGTATTTT. This rearrangement joins TRBV7-9 to TRBJ2-3; 12 bases are shared with TRBD2. V dropped 3 bases and J dropped 6; count of bases not matched to a gene: 1. There are 14 residues in the CDR3. Per the germline V gene, CDR1 is SEHNR and CDR2 is FQNEAQ (reference sequence).

This clonotype was counted between two and nine times. The chain couples TRBV5-6 to TRBJ1-5, with a possible D match to TRBD1 (5 bases). Trimming left V 4 bases short and J 5 bases short, with 13 bases between. The germline V gene has CDR1 SGHDT and CDR2 YYEEEE. The CDR3 covers 14 residues. CDR3 sequence reads: CASSGGTADQPQHF. DNA of the CDR3: TGTGCCAGCAGCGGGGGGACGGCGGATCAGCCCCAGCATTTT.